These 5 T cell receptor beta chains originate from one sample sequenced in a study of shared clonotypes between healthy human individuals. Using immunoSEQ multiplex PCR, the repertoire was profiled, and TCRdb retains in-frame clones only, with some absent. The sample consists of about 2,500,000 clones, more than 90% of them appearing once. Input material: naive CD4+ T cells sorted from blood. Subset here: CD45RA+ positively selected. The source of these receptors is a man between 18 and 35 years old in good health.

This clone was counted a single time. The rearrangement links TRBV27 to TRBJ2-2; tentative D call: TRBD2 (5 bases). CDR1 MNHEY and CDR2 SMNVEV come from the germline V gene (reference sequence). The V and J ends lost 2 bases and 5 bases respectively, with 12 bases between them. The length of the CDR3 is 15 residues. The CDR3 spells CASSLLLGRTGELFF. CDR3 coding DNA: TGTGCCAGCAGTTTACTACTAGGGCGGACCGGGGAGCTGTTTTTT.

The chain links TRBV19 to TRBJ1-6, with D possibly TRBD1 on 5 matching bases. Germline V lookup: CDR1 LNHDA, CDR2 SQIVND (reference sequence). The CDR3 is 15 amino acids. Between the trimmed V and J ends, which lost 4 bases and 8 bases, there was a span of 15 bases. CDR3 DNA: TGTGCCAGTAGTACCAGGGCGTTTGGAGATTCACCCCTCCACTTT. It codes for CASSTRAFGDSPLHF.

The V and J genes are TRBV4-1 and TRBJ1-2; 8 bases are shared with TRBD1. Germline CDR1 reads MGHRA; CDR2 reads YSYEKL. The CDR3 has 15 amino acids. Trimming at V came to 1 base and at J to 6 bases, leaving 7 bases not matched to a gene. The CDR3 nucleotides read TGCGCCAGCAGCCAAGGGGGCAGGGGGCGTAATGGCTACACCTTC. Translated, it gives CASSQGGRGRNGYTF.

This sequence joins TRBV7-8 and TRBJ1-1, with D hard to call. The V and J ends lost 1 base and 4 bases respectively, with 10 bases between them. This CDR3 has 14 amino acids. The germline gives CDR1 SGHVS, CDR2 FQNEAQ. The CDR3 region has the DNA TGTGCCAGCAGCTTAGAACGGCCGGGCACTGAAGCTTTCTTT. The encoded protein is CASSLERPGTEAFF.

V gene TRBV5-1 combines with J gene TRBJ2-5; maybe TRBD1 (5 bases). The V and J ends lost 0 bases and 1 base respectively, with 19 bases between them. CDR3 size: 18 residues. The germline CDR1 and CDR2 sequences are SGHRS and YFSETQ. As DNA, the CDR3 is TGCGCCAGCAGCTTGGTTGTAGGGGCCGATTTCGCCCAAGAGACCCAGTACTTC. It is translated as CASSLVVGADFAQETQYF.